One sample yielded the 12 T cell receptor beta chains listed below, sequenced in a study of T cell repertoires in cytomegalovirus infection. These TCRs' antigens remain unknown. MiXCR was run by TCRdb on the reads, yielding one entry per CDR3 protein. The top ten clones hold around an eighth of a sample with 900,000 to 950,000 distinct CDR3 sequences, approximately 33% of them seen once. The sequenced sample was cultured CD8+ T cells from PBMCs, obtained from culture after CMV antigen stimulation. Receptors were obtained from a human donor in good health (CMV status not recorded). Some clones in this sample may be carry-over from other donors' samples.

This clonotype has at least ten counts. J is TRBJ2-7 and V is TRBV7-9, with D possibly matching TRBD2 (5 bases). This CDR3 spans 14 amino acids. Germline-derived CDR1 and CDR2 are SEHNR and FQNEAQ (reference sequence). V was trimmed by 5 bases and J by 6 bases, leaving 17 bases between them. CDR3 nucleotide sequence: TGTGCCAGCAGCCCCTACACGGGCGGGCGCGAGCAGTACGTC. Its protein product is CASSPYTGGREQYV.

This rearrangement joins TRBV6-1 to TRBJ2-1; TRBD1 might be the D (6 bases). This CDR3 is built from 15 residues. Germline values: CDR1 MNHNS, CDR2 SASEGT. V lost 2 bases to trimming and J lost 2 bases, with 10 bases between them. This CDR3 is CASSELRGPYNEQFF. The CDR3, as DNA: TGTGCCAGCAGTGAACTCAGGGGACCCTACAATGAGCAGTTCTTC.

The J gene is TRBJ2-1, the V gene TRBV24-1; D uncertain. Germline CDR1 reads KGHDR; CDR2 reads SFDVKD. The ends were cut back, 0 bases at V and 7 bases at J, with 6 bases in the middle. This CDR3 contains 13 residues. CDR3 bases: TGTGCCACCAGTGATTTGATGGGAAATGAGCAGTTCTTC. It codes for CATSDLMGNEQFF.

V is TRBV6-5 and J is TRBJ2-2; TRBD2 might be the D (5 bases). Trimming took off 4 bases at V and 6 bases at J, with 21 bases between the two ends. Germline V gene data show CDR1 as MNHEY and CDR2 as SVGAGI. The CDR3 contains 17 residues. The CDR3 nucleotides read TGTGCCAGCAGTTTCGGCACGGGGTCCATTATCGCCGGGGAGCTGTTTTTT. Protein: CASSFGTGSIIAGELFF.

This chain connects TRBV20-1 to TRBJ1-6, with 9 bases matching TRBD1. J was trimmed by 4 bases and V by 1 base; bases with no gene match: 5. This CDR3 has 16 residues. Germline V CDR1 and CDR2: DFQATT, SNEGSKA (reference sequence). CDR3 protein: CSARARDRVYNSPLHF. The DNA for the CDR3 is TGCAGTGCTAGAGCCCGGGACAGGGTTTATAATTCACCCCTCCACTTT.

As for this clonotype: This clone may be a read error of a much larger clone one base away. V is TRBV7-6 and J is TRBJ1-5; possible D gene TRBD1, 5 bases. Trimming stripped 2 bases from V and 5 bases from J, with 16 bases between. Germline values: CDR1 SGHVS, CDR2 FNYEAQ. CDR3 length: 16 amino acids. The CDR3 spells CASSLSGRGGDQPQHF. In DNA form, the CDR3 reads TGTGCCAGCAGCTTATCTGGCAGAGGAGGGGATCAGCCCCAGCATTTT. Drawing the rest from reference TRBV7-6 and TRBJ1-5, the complete variable domain is GAGVSQSPRYKVTKRGQDVALRCDPISGHVSLYWYRQALGQGPEFLTYFNYEAQQDKSGLPNDRFSAERPEGSISTLTIQRTEQRDSAMYRCASSLSGRGGDQPQHFGDGTRLSIL.

There are a few counts of this clonotype. The chain carries TRBV19 and TRBJ1-4; 11 bases are shared with TRBD1. The germline V gene has CDR1 LNHDA and CDR2 SQIVND (reference sequence). Trimming removed 4 bases from V and 8 bases from J; junction bases left unmatched: 9. CDR3 size: 16 residues. CDR3 in DNA: TGTGCCAGTAGTACCTTCGGACAGGGGGCGAAGGAAAAACTGTTTTTT. This codes for CASSTFGQGAKEKLFF.

J is TRBJ2-3 and V is TRBV6-5, with 10 nucleotides matching TRBD2. Germline-derived CDR1 and CDR2 are MNHEY and SVGAGI. J lost 5 bases, V lost 8 bases, and 10 bases had no gene match. The CDR3 is 15 amino acids. The CDR3 here is CASVRGTSALDTQYF. The CDR3 region has the DNA TGTGCCAGCGTCCGTGGGACTAGCGCGTTAGATACGCAGTATTTT.

The chain has TRBV4-2 and TRBJ2-6, with TRBD2 matching over 9 bases. The CDR3 runs to 20 residues. CDR1 and CDR2 from the germline V gene are LGHNA and YNFKEQ. With V trimmed by 0 bases and J by 0 bases, 9 bases remained unmatched. CDR3 residues: CASSQDRLAGQYSGANVLTF. CDR3 nucleotides: TGTGCCAGCAGCCAAGATAGGCTAGCGGGGCAATACTCTGGGGCCAACGTCCTGACTTTC.

The J gene is TRBJ2-6, the V gene TRBV19, with D unresolved. Trimming took 8 bases from V and 2 from J, leaving 10 bases between them. The CDR3 is 14 amino acids. The germline gives CDR1 LNHDA, CDR2 SQIVND (reference sequence). The CDR3 here is CASSSRAGANVLTF. The CDR3 DNA reads TGTGCCAGTTCGTCTAGGGCTGGGGCCAACGTCCTGACTTTC. Full variable domain (outside the CDR3, taken from reference TRBV19 and TRBJ2-6): DGGITQSPKYLFRKEGQNVTLSCEQNLNHDAMYWYRQDPGQGLRLIYYSQIVNDFQKGDIAEGYSVSREKKESFPLTVTSAQKNPTAFYLCASSSRAGANVLTFGAGSRLTVL.

This chain uses TRBV6-6 with TRBJ2-3, with 10 positions matching TRBD2. CDR3 length equals 16 residues. V trimming: 2 bases; J trimming: 2 bases; junction bases outside the gene matches: 4. Germline V gene sequence: CDR1 MNHNY, CDR2 SVGAGI (reference sequence). CDR3 amino acids: CASSYPGTSATDTQYF. In nucleotides, the CDR3 is TGTGCCAGCAGTTACCCCGGGACTAGCGCCACAGATACGCAGTATTTT.

This clonotype was counted ten times or more. The J gene is TRBJ2-3, the V gene TRBV7-3, with 8 bases aligning to TRBD1. The CDR3 has 16 amino acids. In germline, CDR1 is SGHTA, CDR2 FQGTGA. Unmatched junction bases numbered 10, after V lost 5 bases and J lost 3 bases. CDR3 DNA: TGTGCCAGCAGCCTGCGGACAGGGTCTATTACAGATACGCAGTATTTT. It translates to CASSLRTGSITDTQYF.